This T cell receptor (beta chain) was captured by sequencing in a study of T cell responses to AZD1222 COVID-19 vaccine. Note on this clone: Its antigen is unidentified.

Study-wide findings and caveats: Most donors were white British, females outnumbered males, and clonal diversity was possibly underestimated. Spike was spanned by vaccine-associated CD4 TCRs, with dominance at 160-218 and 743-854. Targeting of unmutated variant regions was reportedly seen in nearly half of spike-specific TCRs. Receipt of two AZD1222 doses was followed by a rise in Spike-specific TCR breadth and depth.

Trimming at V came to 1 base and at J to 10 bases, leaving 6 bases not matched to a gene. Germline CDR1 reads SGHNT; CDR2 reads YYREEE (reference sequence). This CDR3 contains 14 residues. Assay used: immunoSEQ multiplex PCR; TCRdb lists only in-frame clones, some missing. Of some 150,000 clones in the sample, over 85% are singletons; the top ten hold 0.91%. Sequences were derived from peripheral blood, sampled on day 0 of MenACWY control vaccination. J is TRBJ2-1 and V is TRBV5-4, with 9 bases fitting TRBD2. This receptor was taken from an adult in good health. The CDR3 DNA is TGTGCCAGCAGCTTGTGGGCTAGCGGGGCCGAGCAGTTCTTC. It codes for CASSLWASGAEQFF.